This T cell receptor (beta chain) was identified in a study of T cells after yellow fever vaccination. General study results and limits: Across the CD4 and CD8 compartments, a small share of clonotypes was present in both.

The authors made TCR cDNA by 5'RACE template switching, adding a universal primer site and UMIs. TCRdb independently ran MiXCR on the 5' RACE reads; one entry per CDR3 protein. The sample contains approximately 330,000 distinct CDR3 sequences, around 12% of which appear only once. Regarding this clonotype: Antigen specificity is unknown.

V gave up 2 bases and J gave up 6 bases; unmatched junction bases: 9. Germline CDR1 reads DFQATT; CDR2 reads SNEGSKA (reference sequence). The CDR3 totals 15 residues. The sample in question was CD4+ T cells sorted from PBMCs, obtained 15 days after the yellow fever booster vaccination. The sequence was collected from a man between 18 and 35 years old who received the YFV17D yellow fever vaccine. This chain uses TRBV20-1 with TRBJ2-3, with 9 positions matching TRBD1. The CDR3 reads CSARRRQGVGDTQYF. The CDR3 coding sequence is TGCAGTGCTAGAAGGAGACAGGGGGTCGGGGATACGCAGTATTTT.